The clone carrying this TCR beta chain was detected only a few times. The CDR3 extends over 13 amino acids. The data belong to a study of blood T cell repertoires in COVID-19. Study summary: The samples span acute and convalescent COVID-19 from the United States, Italy and Spain.

As handled by the study authors: Estimates of nucleated cell counts were drawn from the amplification of reference gene primers. Clones were read by immunoSEQ multiplex PCR, and TCRdb kept only the in-frame ones, dropping some. The V and J calls and clone size come from that table; D and trimming were worked out from the DNA. Among about 390,000 clones, around nine tenths were seen once, and the ten largest hold roughly a tenth. Cohorts were based on clinical histories the participants reported. Before being deemed recovered, Cohort 3 donors had two negative PCRs, clearance, or symptom resolution. This chain connects TRBV21-1 to TRBJ1-2; the table's D gene call, TRBD1, was not cross checked with the DNA. TRBV21-1 is tagged as a pseudogene. The TCR sequence derives from a woman aged 45-65 years who had recovered from COVID-19. Material for sequencing was PBMCs or T cells enriched from blood (not recorded which). This chain's CDR3 is CAFPPRGTYGYTF. The CDR3 DNA is TGTGCCTTTCCCCCCAGGGGAACCTATGGCTACACCTTC.